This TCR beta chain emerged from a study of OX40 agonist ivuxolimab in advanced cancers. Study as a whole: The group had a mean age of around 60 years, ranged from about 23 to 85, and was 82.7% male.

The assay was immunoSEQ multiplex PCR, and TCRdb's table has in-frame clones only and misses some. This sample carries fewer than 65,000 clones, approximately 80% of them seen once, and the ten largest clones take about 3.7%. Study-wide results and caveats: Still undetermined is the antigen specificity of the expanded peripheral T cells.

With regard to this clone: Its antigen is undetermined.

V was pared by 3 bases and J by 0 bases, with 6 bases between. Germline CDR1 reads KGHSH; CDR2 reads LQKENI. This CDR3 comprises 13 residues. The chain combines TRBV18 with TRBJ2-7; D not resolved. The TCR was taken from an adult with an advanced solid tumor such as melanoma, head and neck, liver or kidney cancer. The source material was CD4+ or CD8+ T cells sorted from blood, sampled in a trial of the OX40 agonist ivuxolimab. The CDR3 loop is CASSPDGSYEQYF. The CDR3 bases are TGTGCCAGCTCACCCGACGGCTCCTACGAGCAGTACTTC.